The sequence of this T cell receptor (beta chain) was determined in a study of blood T cell repertoires in COVID-19. Background on the study: COVID-19 samples from acute and convalescent phases originated in the United States, Italy and Spain.

The CDR3 sequence is 16 residues long. V trimming: 1 base; J trimming: 3 bases; junction bases outside the gene matches: 4. CDR1 SGHNT and CDR2 YYREEE come from the germline V gene (reference sequence). In the authors' workflow: For nucleated cells, counts were estimated from reference gene primer amplification. The protocol was immunoSEQ multiplex PCR, while the TCRdb copy is restricted to in-frame clones and leaves out a portion. That table is the source of V, J and clone size, and D and trimming were worked out from the DNA. The sample consists of more than 250,000 clones, 86% of them appearing once. This clone was seen a single time.

The gene calls are TRBV5-4 and TRBJ2-1; TRBD2 matches at 10 bases. The clonotype comes from a young woman who had recovered from COVID-19. The sequencing sample was made of PBMCs or T cells enriched from blood (not recorded which). CDR3 amino acids: CASSLRLAGDYNEQFF. The CDR3 region has the DNA TGTGCCAGCAGCTTGCGGCTAGCGGGAGACTACAATGAGCAGTTCTTC. The full variable domain, rest sourced from reference TRBV5-4 and TRBJ2-1, is ETGVTQSPTHLIKTRGQQVTLRCSSQSGHNTVSWYQQALGQGPQFIFQYYREEENGRGNFPPRFSGLQFPNYSSELNVNALELDDSALYLCASSLRLAGDYNEQFFGPGTRLTVL.